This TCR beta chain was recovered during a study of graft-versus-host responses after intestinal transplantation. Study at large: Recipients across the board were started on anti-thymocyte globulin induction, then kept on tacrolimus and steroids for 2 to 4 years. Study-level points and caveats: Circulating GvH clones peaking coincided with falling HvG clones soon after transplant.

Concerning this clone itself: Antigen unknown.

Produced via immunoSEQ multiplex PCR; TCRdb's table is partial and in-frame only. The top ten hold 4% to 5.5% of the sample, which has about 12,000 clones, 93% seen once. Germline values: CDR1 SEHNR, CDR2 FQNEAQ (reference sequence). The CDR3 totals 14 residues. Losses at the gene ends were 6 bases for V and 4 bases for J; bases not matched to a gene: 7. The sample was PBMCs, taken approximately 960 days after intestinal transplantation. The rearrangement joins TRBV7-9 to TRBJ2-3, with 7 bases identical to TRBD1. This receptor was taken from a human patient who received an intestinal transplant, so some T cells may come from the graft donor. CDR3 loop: CASRGTAPADTQYF. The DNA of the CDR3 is TGTGCCAGCAGGGGGACAGCCCCGGCAGATACGCAGTATTTT.